A few counts support the clone carrying this TCR beta chain. What it binds is unknown. Relative to the germline gene, one junction end is altered; a read error may explain this. Healthy people donating bone marrow made up the donors. This specimen belongs to a study of cytomegalovirus exposure and HLA in healthy donors. For the study at large: The study's early data release held about 85 million unique TCRs from HLA-typed donors.

This CDR3 is 16 amino acids long. The germline V gene has CDR1 LNHDA and CDR2 SQIVND (reference sequence). Study findings and constraints: Across donors, sequencing depth was assumed by presence/absence analyses to be roughly uniform.

Researchers ran the PCR with 60 Vbeta and 13 Jbeta primers. Authors' data handling: Later reanalysis found around 80 million unique TCR beta chains, around 9.9 million of them shared. Sequenced by immunoSEQ multiplex PCR; TCRdb stores in-frame clones only, minus some. From that table come the V and J calls and clone size; the DNA was used to work out D and trimming. The sample contains some 120,000 clones, 74% of which appear only once. The specimen was PBMCs. This rearrangement joins TRBV19 to TRBJ2-6; D remains ambiguous. The sequence derives from a woman aged 45-65 years in good health and CMV-seropositive. As DNA, the CDR3 is TGTGCCCGTAGTATAGATCTCCAGGAATGGGCCAACGTCCTGACTTTC. Its protein is CARSIDLQEWANVLTF.